This is a list of T cell receptor beta chains from one sample in a study of blood T cell repertoires in COVID-19. The table came from immunoSEQ multiplex PCR; TCRdb's copy has only in-frame clones and leaves some out. Seen here are about 100,000 clones, 80% to 85% observed once, and the top ten hold approximately 4.3%. Sequencing was done on a sample of peripheral blood. The receptors stem from a man between 65 and 79 years old with acute or convalescent COVID-19. CDR3s include the opening cysteine and the closing phenylalanine or tryptophan.

j_call v_call cdr3_aa
TRBJ2-2 TRBV9 CASSEPGQGGGELFF
TRBJ2-1 TRBV27 CASSEWDRGKDEQFF
TRBJ1-3 TRBV18 CASSTGQSSGNTIYF
TRBJ2-3 TRBV6-5 CASSYGLADTQYF
TRBJ1-1 TRBV18 CASSQGQGVLRTEAFF
TRBJ2-2 TRBV5-6 CASSFPGLAANTGELFF
TRBJ2-1 TRBV6-1 CASSEASGGAQGEQFF
TRBJ1-2 TRBV13 CASGARYRGNGYTF
TRBJ2-1 TRBV7-6 CASSLGRAEQFF
TRBJ2-2 TRBV28 CASETGTGAAGELFF
TRBJ2-3 TRBV6-5 CASSYDSPRDTDTQYF
TRBJ1-3 TRBV4-3 CASSQGGFGGNTIYF
TRBJ1-4 TRBV5-5 CASSLESRMTKNEKLFF
TRBJ1-4 TRBV19 CASTNMAGQLGEKLFF
TRBJ2-2 TRBV2 CARTGTKNTGELFF
TRBJ2-2 TRBV5-1 CASSFPRENTGELFF
TRBJ2-2 TRBV7-3 CASSFQGDTGELFF
TRBJ2-7 TRBV11-2 CASSLVLNTYEQYF
TRBJ1-2 TRBV29-1 CSVEKIGRGGGGYTF
TRBJ2-1 TRBV4-1 CASSQDLSSSGGNEQFF
TRBJ2-2 TRBV10-1 CASSLNRGLDTGELFF
TRBJ1-1 TRBV5-6 CASSRGFIMNTEAFF
TRBJ1-2 TRBV7-9 CASSLAPGFGYGYTF
TRBJ2-5 TRBV4-1 CASGRGPQETQYF
TRBJ2-3 TRBV19 CATAREVGTDTQYF
TRBJ2-3 TRBV5-1 CASSSLAGGSTDTQYF
TRBJ2-1 TRBV13 CASSPRTSGYNEQFF
TRBJ1-5 TRBV9 CASSVDGASNQPQHF
TRBJ1-2 TRBV7-8 CASSSPQGGGYTF
TRBJ2-1 TRBV18 CASSLPGLDTTMRKFF
TRBJ2-1 TRBV18 CASSRDRGRDNEQFF
TRBJ1-2 TRBV24-1 CATSDFSRWISGYTF
TRBJ2-3 TRBV6-5 CASRPLAGGTDTQYF
TRBJ2-7 TRBV5-6 CASSLAGGASYEQYF
TRBJ2-5 TRBV7-9 CASSPLASEVETQYF
TRBJ1-1 TRBV18 CASSPRGPTGVMNTEAFF
TRBJ1-2 TRBV11-2 CASSGENYGYTF
TRBJ1-4 TRBV10-2 CAIRQGANNNEKLFF
TRBJ2-2 TRBV10-3 CAISEGGADTGELFF
TRBJ1-3 TRBV23-1 CASSQSPTGAGNTIYF
TRBJ2-5 TRBV3-1/TRBV3-2 CASSQDISGEETQYF
TRBJ2-3 TRBV7-9 CASSWGQGNADTQYF
TRBJ2-5 TRBV7-8 CASSLTGAGGETQYF
TRBJ1-4 TRBV11-1 CASSLGRKNNEKLFF
TRBJ1-5 TRBV20-1 CSASTGMGNDPQHF
TRBJ2-1 TRBV28 CASKPTGGASYNEQFF
TRBJ1-5 TRBV2 CASSESESPQHF
TRBJ2-1 TRBV12-3/TRBV12-4 CASSLGPRGEQFF
TRBJ1-3 TRBV6-5 CASGPRDSGNTIYF
TRBJ1-5 TRBV19 CASKPVGSNQPQHF
TRBJ1-6 TRBV19 CASSIGTGISPLHF
TRBJ2-2 TRBV23-1 CASSHSAGQKNTGELFF
TRBJ1-5 TRBV19 CASSSGLSNQPQHF
TRBJ1-3 TRBV6-6 CASRAGTSGSGNTIYF